This TCR beta chain was sequenced in a study of blood T cell repertoires in COVID-19. This CDR3 spans 12 amino acids. The germline CDR1 and CDR2 sequences are GTSNPN and SVGIG (reference sequence). V lost 5 bases to trimming and J lost 1 base; unmatched junction nucleotides: 1. Clones were read by immunoSEQ multiplex PCR, and TCRdb kept only the in-frame ones, dropping some. Among some 350,000 clones listed, approximately 82% were seen once. V and J are TRBV30 and TRBJ2-5; 7 positions agree with TRBD1. Sequences were obtained from peripheral blood. This TCR was recovered from a man aged 30 to 39 with active or convalescent COVID-19. CDR3 protein: CAWGQAQETQYF. The DNA for the CDR3 is TGTGCCTGGGGACAGGCCCAAGAGACCCAGTACTTC.